This is a list of T cell receptor beta chains from one sample in a study of OX40 agonist ivuxolimab in advanced cancers. This table comes from immunoSEQ multiplex PCR, and its TCRdb copy is limited to in-frame clones, with some not included. The sample consists of more than 80,000 clones, about 90% of them appearing once. The sample consisted of CD4+ or CD8+ T cells sorted from blood, taken in a trial of the OX40 agonist ivuxolimab. The receptors originated from an adult with an advanced solid tumor such as melanoma, head and neck, liver or kidney cancer. CDR3s include the opening cysteine and the closing phenylalanine or tryptophan. Clone size is not always given. Where it is, it says once, few, many or a class for expanded clones.

>TRBV9|TRBJ1-6|.
CASSDGQGVYSPLHF
>TRBV4-1|TRBJ2-1|.
CASSLGRNNNEQFF
>TRBV30|TRBJ1-2|once
CAWSLPGLSNYGYTF
>TRBV27|TRBJ2-1|.
CASSLGAGTSGHNEQFF
>TRBV28|TRBJ2-6|once
CASSLSLFNVLTF
>TRBV4-1|TRBJ2-7|few
CASSQDWAGYEQYF
>TRBV21-1|TRBJ2-5|.
CASSKARETQYF
>TRBV27|TRBJ2-3|.
CASSLLSTDTQYF
>TRBV15|TRBJ1-1|.
CATSEGGGWTEAFF
>TRBV7-9|TRBJ1-2|.
CASSLGVQGLIYGYTF
>TRBV4-2|TRBJ2-1|.
CASSQERGHEQFF
>TRBV4-3|TRBJ2-1|once
CASSRVSGGGSYNEQFF
>TRBV13|TRBJ2-7|.
CASSPGAASYEQYF
>TRBV28|TRBJ1-3|.
CASSFGQGLEEYF
>TRBV6-1|TRBJ1-5|.
CASSLNQPQHF
>TRBV4-3|TRBJ1-2|.
CASSQEWTGTFYGYTF
>TRBV6-5|TRBJ1-1|.
CASSWTVNTEAFF
>TRBV9|TRBJ1-1|.
CASSVGDENTEAFF
>TRBV6-5|TRBJ2-3|.
CASSYLAGVTDTQYF
>TRBV4-3|TRBJ2-1|.
CASSQFNEQFF
>TRBV7-3|TRBJ2-2|.
CASSPWAKNTGELFF
>TRBV27|TRBJ2-1|.
CASSLRSYNEQFF
>TRBV30|TRBJ2-1|.
CAWSLGGGYDNEQFF
>TRBV4-2|TRBJ2-4|.
CASSQGIVGAGWSIQYF
>TRBV2|TRBJ1-2|.
CASEEGQVGYTF
>TRBV6-5|TRBJ1-2|.
CASSYADSYYGYTF
>TRBV6-5|TRBJ1-1|.
CASSPGGSLTEAFF
>TRBV30|TRBJ2-7|.
CAWGVAEQYF
>TRBV2|TRBJ2-5|.
CASSEDSKETQYF
>TRBV28|TRBJ2-2|.
CASSSPWTDYTGELFF
>TRBV7-8|TRBJ1-5|.
CASSSVLVSRNQPQHF
>TRBV30|TRBJ2-1|.
CAWSDTRRWHEQFF
>TRBV5-1|TRBJ2-3|once
CATSNQTGTGGVNTQYF
>TRBV7-8|TRBJ2-2|.
CASSLEGTIYYTGELFF
>TRBV6-6|TRBJ2-7|.
CASSYRGSYEQYF
>TRBV19|TRBJ1-1|.
CASSSQMNTEAFF
>TRBV4-3|TRBJ2-1|.
CASSQDPLPTTPPNNEQFF
>TRBV30|TRBJ2-1|.
CAWNWGRSNEQFF
>TRBV6-1|TRBJ2-5|once
CASSDWGGEETQYF
>TRBV27|TRBJ2-7|.
CASSFLSSYEQYF
>TRBV6-6|TRBJ2-3|.
CATRATSTDTQYF
>TRBV27|TRBJ1-5|.
CASSLSYGQPQHF
>TRBV4-3|TRBJ2-7|many
CASSHIAGGMNEQYF